This T cell receptor beta chain derives from a study of T cell responses to AZD1222 COVID-19 vaccine. Study-wide points: Variant regions that are unmutated are reportedly the target of nearly half of spike-specific TCRs. Just six people given AZD1222 tested seropositive at baseline. Sampling that yielded the repertoires occurred only after the peak T cell response.

On this clone: The antigen remains unidentified.

The CDR3 has 15 residues. Germline V gene data show CDR1 as KGHDR and CDR2 as SFDVKD. The germline V and J ends were trimmed by 7 bases and 6 bases, with 19 bases remaining between them. Some clones are missing from TCRdb's copy, which holds only in-frame ones; the method was immunoSEQ multiplex PCR. The sample has 150,000 to 200,000 clones; about 90% are singletons. This receptor was taken from an adult who received the AZD1222 COVID-19 vaccine. The sequenced sample was peripheral blood, obtained 28 days after the second AZD1222 dose. The chain uses TRBV24-1 and TRBJ2-3; unclear D gene. In DNA, the CDR3 is TGTGCCACCAGAAATGATTTGGGTTACACGGATACGCAGTATTTT. Its translation: CATRNDLGYTDTQYF.